A single sample gave rise to the 17 T cell receptor beta chains below, sequenced in a study of T-cell reconstitution after alpha-beta-depleted transplantation in children. Unique molecular identifiers were incorporated when the TCRbeta library was constructed. TCRdb redid the calling of the PCR reads with MiXCR, one entry per CDR3 protein. The sample consists of about 900,000 distinct CDR3 sequences, roughly 29% of them appearing once. The material was PBMCs, mostly from graft donor cells, obtained 360 days after TCRalphabeta/CD19-depleted stem cell transplant. These receptors were collected from a boy in the first two years of life who had a stem cell transplant for SCID, so the T cells may come from the graft donor.

This clonotype occurred a few times. V is TRBV29-1 and J is TRBJ1-1, with D uncertain. Germline CDR1 reads SQVTM; CDR2 reads ANQGSEA. The V gene lost 5 bases and the J gene lost 0 bases, with 13 bases spanning the gap. The CDR3 consists of 14 residues. The CDR3 region has the DNA TGCAGCGTTCAGGAGTACCGCATGAACACTGAAGCTTTCTTT. This codes for CSVQEYRMNTEAFF.

This clonotype was seen just once. The gene calls are TRBV12-3 or TRBV12-4 and TRBJ2-2; D call uncertain. CDR3 length: 15 residues. V shed 6 bases and J shed 4 bases, with 15 bases lying between them. The CDR3 coding sequence is TGTGCCAGCAGGGTCCAGGAAGTGGGCACCGGGGAGCTGTTTTTT. The encoded protein is CASRVQEVGTGELFF.

The table lists this clonotype with a few counts. This chain joins TRBV29-1 and TRBJ1-5; no definite D call. This CDR3 has 15 amino acids. Trimming removed 4 bases at V and 6 bases at J, with 19 bases between. CDR1 and CDR2 from the germline V gene are SQVTM and ANQGSEA. CDR3 loop: CSVVVGPSSVQPQHF. CDR3 nucleotides: TGCAGCGTTGTGGTAGGCCCATCGTCCGTTCAGCCCCAGCATTTT.

The genes are TRBV24-1 and TRBJ2-3; 8 bases are shared with TRBD2. The CDR3 is made up of 18 amino acids. V gave up 2 bases and J gave up 0 bases; unmatched junction bases: 9. Germline loops: CDR1 KGHDR, CDR2 SFDVKD. CDR3 protein: CATSDCGVAGPSTDTQYF. The DNA for the CDR3 is TGTGCCACCAGTGATTGCGGAGTAGCGGGGCCCAGCACAGATACGCAGTATTTT.

The chain carries TRBV12-3 or TRBV12-4 and TRBJ2-1; D not resolved. Trimming left V 6 bases short and J 7 bases short, with 13 bases between. This CDR3 has 13 amino acids. CDR3 sequence reads: CASRNGPENEQFF. DNA for the CDR3: TGTGCCAGCAGGAATGGGCCGGAAAATGAGCAGTTCTTC.

The chain uses TRBV7-9 and TRBJ1-1; the D gene is possibly TRBD1 (5 bases). Germline CDR1 and CDR2: SEHNR and FQNEAQ (reference sequence). V lost 6 bases to trimming and J lost 2 bases, with 10 bases between them. This CDR3 has 13 residues. The CDR3 DNA sequence: TGTGCCAGCAGTCGGGGCAGCAACACTGAAGCTTTCTTT. It yields the protein CASSRGSNTEAFF. The whole variable domain, filled in from reference TRBV7-9 and TRBJ1-1, reads DTGVSQNPRHKITKRGQNVTFRCDPISEHNRLYWYRQTLGQGPEFLTYFQNEAQLEKSRLLSDRFSAERPKGSFSTLEIQRTEQGDSAMYLCASSRGSNTEAFFGQGTRLTVV.

In this sample, this clonotype turned up a few times. This rearrangement joins TRBV5-1 to TRBJ1-2; perhaps TRBD1 as D (5 bases). V lost 4 bases, J lost 3 bases, and 10 bases lay in between. Germline V gene lookup returns CDR1 SGHRS and CDR2 YFSETQ. The CDR3 consists of 13 residues. CDR3 nucleotide sequence: TGCGCCAGCAGCCGAGGGGAGGACTATGGCTACACCTTC. Translation gives CASSRGEDYGYTF.

V is TRBV27 and J is TRBJ1-2, with TRBD1 as a possible D gene (6 bases). The germline V gene has CDR1 MNHEY and CDR2 SMNVEV (reference sequence). The CDR3 extends over 12 amino acids. V lost 4 bases, J lost 8 bases, and 11 bases lay in between. CDR3 sequence: CASSSGARGYTF. DNA for the CDR3: TGTGCCAGCAGTTCAGGGGCGAGGGGCTACACCTTC.

The chain uses TRBV18 and TRBJ2-3; 8 bases are shared with TRBD1. V trimming: 3 bases; J trimming: 6 bases; junction bases outside the gene matches: 5. Germline loops: CDR1 KGHSH, CDR2 LQKENI. The CDR3 runs 14 residues. This CDR3 reads CASSPLDREDTQYF. In DNA, the CDR3 is TGTGCCAGCTCACCTTTGGACAGGGAGGATACGCAGTATTTT.

This clonotype was seen a single time. The rearrangement joins TRBV15 to TRBJ2-3, with a possible D match to TRBD1 (6 bases). V gave up 3 bases and J gave up 0 bases, with 13 bases separating them. The CDR3 loop spans 16 amino acids. CDR1 is LNHNV, CDR2 YYDKDF, per germline (reference sequence). The CDR3 region is CATSRAGQPSTDTQYF. DNA of the CDR3: TGTGCCACCAGCAGGGCCGGACAGCCAAGCACAGATACGCAGTATTTT.

Remarks on this clonotype: It is likely a read error, because the conserved phenylalanine at the end of the CDR3 is missing. The chain joins TRBV12-3 or TRBV12-4 to TRBJ2-1, with 7 bases that match TRBD1. The CDR3 consists of 15 residues. V trimming: 6 bases; J trimming: 4 bases; junction bases outside the gene matches: 9. CDR3 in DNA: TGTGCCAGCAGCCCACAGGGGCTGGTGTACAATGAGCAGTTCTCC. Translating gives CASSPQGLVYNEQFS.

The rearrangement uses TRBV5-8 and TRBJ1-5; the D gene is possibly TRBD1 (6 bases). Germline V gene data show CDR1 as SGHTS and CDR2 as YDEGEE. Trimming pared 5 bases from V and 6 bases from J, leaving 15 bases between. The CDR3 length is 14 residues. CDR3 in DNA: TGTGCCAGCAGTCCCGGACAGTCCCCTCAGCCCCAGCATTTT. It yields the protein CASSPGQSPQPQHF.

The sample holds a few counts of this clonotype. V and J are TRBV20-1 and TRBJ1-1; TRBD1 might be the D (6 bases). This CDR3 has 13 amino acids. The germline CDR1 and CDR2 sequences are DFQATT and SNEGSKA (reference sequence). Trimming left V 3 bases short and J 5 bases short, with 13 bases between. In DNA form, the CDR3 reads TGCAGTGCTAGTAGGGGGATCGGGACTGAAGCTTTCTTT. Amino acids: CSASRGIGTEAFF.

The chain recombines TRBV24-1 with TRBJ2-3; D might be TRBD2 (5 bases). Trimming cost V 3 bases and J 8 bases, with 14 bases left between them. Per germline, CDR1 KGHDR and CDR2 SFDVKD. This CDR3 comprises 14 residues. CDR3 amino acids: CATSDETRGSTQYF. As DNA, the CDR3 is TGTGCCACCAGTGATGAAACCAGAGGGAGTACGCAGTATTTT.

V and J are TRBV3-1 and TRBJ2-5, with D possibly TRBD2 on 6 matching bases. The CDR3 consists of 15 residues. Germline V gives CDR1 LGHDT, CDR2 YNNKEL (reference sequence). V shed 0 bases and J shed 5 bases, with 13 bases lying between them. The CDR3 DNA follows: TGTGCCAGCAGCCAAGATGAGGCTAGCGTGGAGACCCAGTACTTC. As protein: CASSQDEASVETQYF.

The CDR3 reads CASRPGTGVGYEQYF. CDR3 DNA: TGTGCCAGCAGGCCCGGGACAGGGGTCGGCTACGAGCAGTACTTC. The rearrangement uses TRBV12-3 or TRBV12-4 and TRBJ2-7; 10 bases are a match to TRBD1. This CDR3 contains 15 residues. V dropped 6 bases and J dropped 3; count of bases not matched to a gene: 8.

A remark on this clonotype: The junction does not match germline at one end; this may be a read error. The gene calls are TRBV5-1 and TRBJ2-3; D uncertain. CDR1 is SGHRS, CDR2 YFSETQ, per germline. The CDR3 consists of 14 residues. CDR3 in amino acids: CASSLEQRTDTQYF. The CDR3, as DNA: TGTGCCAGCAGCTTAGAACAGCGCACAGATACGCAGTATTTT.